The 25 T cell receptor beta chains given below trace back to one sample, sequenced in a study of blood T cell repertoires in COVID-19. Clones were read by immunoSEQ multiplex PCR, and TCRdb kept only the in-frame ones, dropping some. The repertoire holds about 340,000 clones, with roughly 90% as singletons. Sequencing input: peripheral blood. The receptors come from a woman aged 60-75 years with COVID-19, enrolled during active disease.

This clone turned up a few times. The V and J genes are TRBV7-3 and TRBJ1-6, with a possible D match to TRBD1 (6 bases). The V and J ends lost 1 base and 9 bases respectively, with 13 bases between them. CDR3 length equals 15 residues. Germline V CDR1 and CDR2: SGHTA, FQGTGA. CDR3 sequence: CASSLMGALGSPLHF. The CDR3 DNA is TGTGCCAGCAGCTTAATGGGGGCGCTGGGTTCACCCCTCCACTTT.

The genes are TRBV5-1 and TRBJ2-2; 10 nucleotides match TRBD2. The germline CDR1 and CDR2 sequences are SGHRS and YFSETQ. The CDR3 has 17 residues. With V trimmed by 0 bases and J by 6 bases, 8 bases remained unmatched. Here the CDR3 reads CASSLAPSGGASGELFF. CDR3 nucleotide sequence: TGCGCCAGCAGCTTGGCCCCCAGCGGGGGGGCCTCCGGGGAGCTGTTTTTT.

The chain couples TRBV15 to TRBJ1-4, with 7 bases aligning to TRBD1. The CDR3 is made up of 14 amino acids. Germline V gene sequence: CDR1 LNHNV, CDR2 YYDKDF (reference sequence). V lost 5 bases and J lost 7; bases outside the gene matches: 7. CDR3 in amino acids: CATSPRQGSEKLFF. For the CDR3, the DNA is TGTGCCACCAGCCCTAGACAGGGTAGTGAAAAACTGTTTTTT.

The genes are TRBV5-1 and TRBJ2-2; D remains unclear. Trimming shortened V by 1 base and J by 7 bases, and 14 bases separated the two germline ends. The CDR3 runs 15 residues. Germline V CDR1 and CDR2: SGHRS, YFSETQ. CDR3 protein: CASSLSQQVYGELFF. CDR3 nucleotides: TGCGCCAGCAGCTTGTCACAGCAAGTCTACGGGGAGCTGTTTTTT.

This rearrangement joins TRBV10-3 to TRBJ2-1; perhaps TRBD2 as D (5 bases). Germline lookup yields CDR1 ENHRY and CDR2 SYGVKD. Between the trimmed V and J ends, which lost 8 bases and 8 bases, there was a span of 16 bases. The CDR3 has 13 residues. CDR3 DNA: TGTGCCATCCGGGATACCCGGACGTATGAGCAGTTCTTC. Translation gives CAIRDTRTYEQFF.

This rearrangement joins TRBV4-1 to TRBJ1-1; D gene uncertain. Trimming left V 5 bases short and J 3 bases short, with 10 bases between. The CDR3 is 13 residues long. Looked up from germline, CDR1 is MGHRA and CDR2 is YSYEKL. The CDR3 nucleotides are TGCGCCAGCAGCAAGCGAAGTGACACTGAAGCTTTCTTT. Translation gives CASSKRSDTEAFF.

This rearrangement joins TRBV19 to TRBJ1-2, with 11 bases lining up with TRBD1. Trimming cost V 5 bases and J 1 base; bases outside gene matches: 6. This CDR3 has 16 residues. Germline CDR1 and CDR2: LNHDA and SQIVND (reference sequence). CDR3 nucleotide sequence: TGTGCCAGTAGTCTTCAGGGGACAGGGGGTAACTATGGCTACACCTTC. It specifies CASSLQGTGGNYGYTF. The full variable domain, in which reference TRBV19 and TRBJ1-2 provide the parts outside the CDR3, is DGGITQSPKYLFRKEGQNVTLSCEQNLNHDAMYWYRQDPGQGLRLIYYSQIVNDFQKGDIAEGYSVSREKKESFPLTVTSAQKNPTAFYLCASSLQGTGGNYGYTFGSGTRLTVV.

The chain is built from TRBV11-2 and TRBJ1-2, with D perhaps TRBD1 (6 bases). With 7 bases removed from V and 8 bases from J, the gap between germline ends came to 11 bases. Germline CDR1 and CDR2: SGHAT and FQNNGV. The CDR3 length is 11 residues. CDR3 sequence: CASTGGWGYTF. CDR3 sequence (DNA): TGTGCCAGCACGGGGGGCTGGGGCTACACCTTC.

The chain joins TRBV15 to TRBJ1-2; the match to TRBD1 covers 8 bases. The CDR3 has 14 amino acids. Germline trimming cut 3 bases from V and 2 bases from J; bases unmatched to any gene: 2. The germline gives CDR1 LNHNV, CDR2 YYDKDF (reference sequence). As DNA, the CDR3 is TGTGCCACCAGCAGCCGGACAGGGAACTATGGCTACACCTTC. It codes for CATSSRTGNYGYTF.

The chain uses TRBV10-3 and TRBJ2-1, with TRBD2 identical over 7 bases. CDR1 is ENHRY and CDR2 is SYGVKD in the germline V gene. The CDR3 length is 17 residues. The V segment lost 4 bases and the J segment 0 bases; nucleotides outside the gene matches: 9. CDR3 in amino acids: CAISVGASGPSYNEQFF. For the CDR3, the DNA is TGTGCCATCAGTGTAGGGGCTAGCGGACCCTCCTACAATGAGCAGTTCTTC.

The chain couples TRBV11-2 to TRBJ1-1; TRBD1 matches 7 bases. CDR3 length: 13 residues. CDR1 is SGHAT and CDR2 is FQNNGV in the germline V gene. V lost 4 bases and J lost 5; bases outside the gene matches: 4. CDR3 amino acids: CASSSDRATEAFF. In DNA, the CDR3 is TGTGCCAGCAGCTCCGACAGGGCGACTGAAGCTTTCTTT.

This clone occurred once. The V gene is TRBV12-5, the J gene TRBJ1-3, with unresolved D. The CDR3 extends over 15 amino acids. The V end lost 7 bases, the J end lost 3 bases, and 16 bases lay between the germline ends. Germline V gene sequence: CDR1 LGHNT, CDR2 FRNRAP. DNA of the CDR3: TGTGCTAGTGCCCCAGCGACGGCCGGTGGAAACACCATATATTTT. It codes for CASAPATAGGNTIYF. Drawing the rest from reference TRBV12-5 and TRBJ1-3, the complete variable domain is DARVTQTPRHKVTEMGQEVTMRCQPILGHNTVFWYRQTMMQGLELLAYFRNRAPLDDSGMPKDRFSAEMPDATLATLKIQPSEPRDSAVYFCASAPATAGGNTIYFGEGSWLTVV.

The chain uses TRBV7-9 and TRBJ2-5, with a possible D match to TRBD1 (6 bases). CDR3 length equals 19 residues. CDR1 and CDR2 (germline): SEHNR, FQNEAQ (reference sequence). Trimming removed 1 base at V and 5 bases at J, with 26 bases between. CDR3 sequence: CASSLGMGAVTLPRETQYF. CDR3 sequence (DNA): TGTGCCAGCAGCTTAGGGATGGGGGCCGTAACACTTCCCAGGGAGACCCAGTACTTC.

The chain is built from TRBV6-5 and TRBJ2-1; D is ambiguous. CDR1 MNHEY and CDR2 SVGAGI come from the germline V gene. The CDR3 length is 11 residues. V was pared by 6 bases and J by 8 bases, with 8 bases between. CDR3 nucleotide sequence: TGTGCCAGCAGCCGCCGCGATGAGCAGTTCTTC. Residues: CASSRRDEQFF.

The chain links TRBV5-6 to TRBJ2-3; no clear D gene. Germline V gives CDR1 SGHDT, CDR2 YYEEEE. The CDR3 runs 14 residues. V was clipped by 0 bases and J by 8 bases, with 13 bases between them. The CDR3: CASSLDGSKVTQYF. The CDR3 DNA reads TGTGCCAGCAGCTTGGATGGCTCCAAAGTTACGCAGTATTTT.

This chain links TRBV15 with TRBJ2-5; TRBD2 matches 9 bases. Per the germline V gene, CDR1 is LNHNV and CDR2 is YYDKDF (reference sequence). The CDR3 has 15 residues. With 0 bases clipped from V and 9 bases from J, the junction kept 8 bases outside the gene matches. The CDR3 DNA sequence: TGTGCCACCAGCAGAGAGGGCGGGGGGGCACGGGCCCAGTACTTC. Its translation: CATSREGGGARAQYF.

The sample holds a few counts of this clone. The CDR3 protein is CASSLVAGVQETQYF. The CDR3 DNA sequence: TGCGCCAGCAGCTTGGTAGCGGGGGTCCAAGAGACCCAGTACTTC. The V call is TRBV5-1, the J call TRBJ2-5, with 9 bases lining up with TRBD2. Germline values: CDR1 SGHRS, CDR2 YFSETQ. The V gene end was trimmed by 0 bases and the J gene end by 1 base; junction bases not matched to a gene: 1. This CDR3 has 15 residues.

The rearrangement uses TRBV11-2 and TRBJ1-5; TRBD1 matches at 8 bases. The CDR3 length is 15 residues. With V trimmed by 5 bases and J by 2 bases, 5 bases remained unmatched. The germline V gene has CDR1 SGHAT and CDR2 FQNNGV. The chain's CDR3 is CASSPDRGRNQPQHF. DNA for the CDR3: TGTGCCAGCAGCCCCGACAGGGGACGCAATCAGCCCCAGCATTTT.

The genes are TRBV6-4 and TRBJ2-3; D is perhaps TRBD2 (6 bases). This CDR3 is 15 amino acids long. The germline V gene encodes CDR1 MRHNA and CDR2 SNTAGT. The V gene lost 3 bases and the J gene lost 2 bases, with 12 bases spanning the gap. CDR3 in DNA: TGTGCCAGCAGTGAGGACGGGGGAGACACAGATACGCAGTATTTT. This codes for CASSEDGGDTDTQYF.

J is TRBJ2-1 and V is TRBV11-3, with 7 nucleotides matching TRBD2. The germline V gene encodes CDR1 SGHNT and CDR2 YENEEA. After removal of 0 bases from V and 13 bases from J, the junction contained 6 bases not matched to a gene. This CDR3 spans 13 amino acids. CDR3 region: CASSLDRSGGQFF. CDR3 DNA: TGTGCCAGCAGCTTAGATCGCTCGGGGGGTCAGTTCTTC.

The CDR3 nucleotides are TGTGCCAGCAGCGAGGACAGCGACTCCTACGAGCAGTACTTC. As protein: CASSEDSDSYEQYF. J is TRBJ2-7 and V is TRBV11-3; a possible D gene is TRBD1 (6 bases). V dropped 5 bases and J dropped 0 bases, with 11 bases sitting between them. Germline V gene lookup returns CDR1 SGHNT and CDR2 YENEEA. CDR3 size: 14 residues.

This clone is a singleton in its sample. The V and J genes are TRBV7-9 and TRBJ1-2; 7 nucleotides agree with TRBD1. This CDR3 region has 14 residues. V gave up 0 bases and J gave up 3 bases; unmatched junction bases: 1. Germline CDR1 reads SEHNR; CDR2 reads FQNEAQ (reference sequence). The CDR3 DNA is TGTGCCAGCAGCTTAGCCGGGACAGACTATGGCTACACCTTC. Its protein is CASSLAGTDYGYTF. Filled out from reference TRBV7-9 and TRBJ1-2, the complete variable domain reads DTGVSQNPRHKITKRGQNVTFRCDPISEHNRLYWYRQTLGQGPEFLTYFQNEAQLEKSRLLSDRFSAERPKGSFSTLEIQRTEQGDSAMYLCASSLAGTDYGYTFGSGTRLTVV.

V gene TRBV5-1 combines with J gene TRBJ1-5; D uncertain. Trimming left V 7 bases short and J 7 bases short, with 12 bases between. Looked up from germline, CDR1 is SGHRS and CDR2 is YFSETQ. The CDR3 totals 12 residues. CDR3 region: CASQEEGQPQHF. The DNA for the CDR3 is TGCGCCAGCCAGGAGGAGGGACAGCCCCAGCATTTT. Complete variable domain (other parts from reference TRBV5-1 and TRBJ1-5): KAGVTQTPRYLIKTRGQQVTLSCSPISGHRSVSWYQQTPGQGLQFLFEYFSETQRNKGNFPGRFSGRQFSNSRSEMNVSTLELGDSALYLCASQEEGQPQHFGDGTRLSIL.

The sample holds one count of this clone. CDR3 nucleotides: TGTGCCACGCTCCAGGGACTCGACTCCTACGAGCAGTACTTC. Amino acid sequence: CATLQGLDSYEQYF. The rearrangement joins TRBV2 to TRBJ2-7; weak D call: TRBD2 (6 bases). The germline V gene has CDR1 SNHLY and CDR2 FYNNEI. This CDR3 is 14 amino acids long. Deletions cut 10 bases from V and 0 bases from J, with 16 bases between.

The V call is TRBV12-2, the J call TRBJ2-7; the tabulated D call, TRBD2, remains unverified against the DNA. TRBV12-2 is classified as a pseudogene. The CDR3 totals 20 residues. CDR3 protein: CASRLFGWLRSLAFSYEQYF. The DNA for the CDR3 is TGTGCAAGTCGCTTATTTGGGTGGTTAAGATCACTAGCGTTTTCCTACGAGCAGTACTTC.